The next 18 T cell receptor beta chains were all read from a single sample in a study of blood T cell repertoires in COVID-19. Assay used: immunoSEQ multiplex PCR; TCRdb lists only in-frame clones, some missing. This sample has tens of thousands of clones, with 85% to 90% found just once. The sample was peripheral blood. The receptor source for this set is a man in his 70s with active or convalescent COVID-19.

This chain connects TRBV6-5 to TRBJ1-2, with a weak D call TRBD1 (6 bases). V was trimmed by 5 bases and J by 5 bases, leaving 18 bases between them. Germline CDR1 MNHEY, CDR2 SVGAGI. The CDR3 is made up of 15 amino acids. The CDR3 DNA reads TGTGCCAGCAGTAGCGGACAGAGAAACGGGTATGGCTACACCTTC. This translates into CASSSGQRNGYGYTF.

Here the CDR3 reads CASSFLSTGMISQPQHF. In nucleotides, the CDR3 is TGTGCCAGCAGTTTCCTCTCGACAGGCATGATCAGCCAGCCCCAGCATTTT. This chain links TRBV28 with TRBJ1-5, with D possibly being TRBD1 (6 bases). The CDR3 has 17 residues. Between the trimmed V and J ends, which lost 3 bases and 7 bases, there was a span of 22 bases. The germline gives CDR1 MDHEN, CDR2 SYDVKM.

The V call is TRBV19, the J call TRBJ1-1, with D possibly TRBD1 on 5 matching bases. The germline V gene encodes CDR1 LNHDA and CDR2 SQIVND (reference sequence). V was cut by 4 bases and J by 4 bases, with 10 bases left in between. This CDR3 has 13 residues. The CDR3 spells CASSTTGSTEAFF. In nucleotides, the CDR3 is TGTGCCAGTAGTACTACAGGTAGCACTGAAGCTTTCTTT.

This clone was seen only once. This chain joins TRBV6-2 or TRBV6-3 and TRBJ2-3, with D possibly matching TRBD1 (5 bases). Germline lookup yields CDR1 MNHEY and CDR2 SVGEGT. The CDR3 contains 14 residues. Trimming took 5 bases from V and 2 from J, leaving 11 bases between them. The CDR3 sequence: CASSPFRATDTQYF. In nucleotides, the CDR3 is TGTGCCAGCAGTCCATTCAGGGCCACAGATACGCAGTATTTT.

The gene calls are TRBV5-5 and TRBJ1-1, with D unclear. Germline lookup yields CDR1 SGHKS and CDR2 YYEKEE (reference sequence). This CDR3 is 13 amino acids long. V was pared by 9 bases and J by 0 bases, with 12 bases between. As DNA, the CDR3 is TGTGCCACCCGCCGGGATTTGAACACTGAAGCTTTCTTT. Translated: CATRRDLNTEAFF.

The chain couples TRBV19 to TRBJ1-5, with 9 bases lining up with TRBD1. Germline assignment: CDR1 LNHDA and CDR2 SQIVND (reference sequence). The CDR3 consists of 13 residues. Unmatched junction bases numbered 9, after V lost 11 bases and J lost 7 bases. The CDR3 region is CASEQGAKQPQHF. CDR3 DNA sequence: TGTGCCTCAGAACAGGGGGCTAAACAGCCCCAGCATTTT.

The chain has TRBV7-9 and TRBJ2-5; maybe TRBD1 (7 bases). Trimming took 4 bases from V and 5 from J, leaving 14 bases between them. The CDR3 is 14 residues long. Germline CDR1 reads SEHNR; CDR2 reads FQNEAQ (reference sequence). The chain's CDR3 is CASSSQQGRETQYF. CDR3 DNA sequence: TGTGCCAGCAGCTCCCAACAGGGGAGGGAGACCCAGTACTTC.

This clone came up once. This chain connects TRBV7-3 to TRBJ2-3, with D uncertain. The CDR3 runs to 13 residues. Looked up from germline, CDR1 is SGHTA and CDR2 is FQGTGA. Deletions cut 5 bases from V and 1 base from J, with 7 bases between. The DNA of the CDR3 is TGTGCCAGCAGCCCGGCGGGCACAGATACGCAGTATTTT. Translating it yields CASSPAGTDTQYF.

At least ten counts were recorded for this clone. The CDR3 reads CASRGHPGELFF. In nucleotides, the CDR3 is TGTGCCAGCAGGGGACACCCCGGGGAGCTGTTTTTT. This chain joins TRBV25-1 and TRBJ2-2, with TRBD1 as a possible D gene (6 bases). The CDR3 totals 12 residues. The V end lost 6 bases, the J end lost 6 bases, and 8 bases lay between the germline ends. The germline gives CDR1 MGHDK, CDR2 SYGVNS.

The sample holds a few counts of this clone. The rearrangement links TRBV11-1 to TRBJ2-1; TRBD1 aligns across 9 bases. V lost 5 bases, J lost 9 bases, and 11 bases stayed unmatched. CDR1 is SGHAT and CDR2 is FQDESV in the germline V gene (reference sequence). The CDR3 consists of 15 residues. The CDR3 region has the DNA TGTGCCAGCAGCCCACAGGGGGCGCAAGGAGCTGAGCAGTTCTTC. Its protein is CASSPQGAQGAEQFF.

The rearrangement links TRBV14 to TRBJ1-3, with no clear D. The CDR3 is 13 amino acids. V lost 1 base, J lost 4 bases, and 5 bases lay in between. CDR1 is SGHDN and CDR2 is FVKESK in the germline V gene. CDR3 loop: CASSQAGGNTIYF. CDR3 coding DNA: TGTGCCAGCAGCCAAGCGGGAGGAAACACCATATATTTT.

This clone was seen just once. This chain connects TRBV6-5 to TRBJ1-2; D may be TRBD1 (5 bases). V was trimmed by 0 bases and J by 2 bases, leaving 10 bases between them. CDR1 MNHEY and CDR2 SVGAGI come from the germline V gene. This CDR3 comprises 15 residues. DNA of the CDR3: TGTGCCAGCAGTTACTCTTACAGGCGGAACTATGGCTACACCTTC. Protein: CASSYSYRRNYGYTF.

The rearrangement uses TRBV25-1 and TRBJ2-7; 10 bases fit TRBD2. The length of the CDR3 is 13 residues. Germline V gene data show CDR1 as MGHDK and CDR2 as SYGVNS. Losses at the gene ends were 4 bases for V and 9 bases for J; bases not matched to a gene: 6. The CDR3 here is CASSALAGAAQYF. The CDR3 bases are TGTGCCAGCAGTGCTCTAGCGGGAGCAGCGCAGTACTTC.

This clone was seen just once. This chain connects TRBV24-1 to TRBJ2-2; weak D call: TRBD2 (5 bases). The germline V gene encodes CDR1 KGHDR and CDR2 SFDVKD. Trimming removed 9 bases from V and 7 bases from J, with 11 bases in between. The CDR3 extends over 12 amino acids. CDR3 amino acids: CATGRGGGELFF. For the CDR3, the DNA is TGTGCCACCGGGCGCGGAGGCGGGGAGCTGTTTTTT.

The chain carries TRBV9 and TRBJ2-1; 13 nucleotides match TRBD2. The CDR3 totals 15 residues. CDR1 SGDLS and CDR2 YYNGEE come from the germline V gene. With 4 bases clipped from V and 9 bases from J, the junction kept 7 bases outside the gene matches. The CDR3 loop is CASSSTSGRASEQFF. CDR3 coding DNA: TGTGCCAGCAGCTCCACTAGCGGGAGGGCCAGTGAGCAGTTCTTC.

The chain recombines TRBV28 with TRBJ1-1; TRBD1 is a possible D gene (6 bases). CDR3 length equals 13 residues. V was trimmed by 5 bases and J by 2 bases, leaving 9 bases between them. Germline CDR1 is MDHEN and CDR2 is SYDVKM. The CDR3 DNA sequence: TGTGCCAGCAGTGACAGGTCTAACACTGAAGCTTTCTTT. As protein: CASSDRSNTEAFF.

The CDR3 nucleotides are TGTGCCAGCAGCTCAGGACCCGGGGCAGATACGCAGTATTTT. Protein product: CASSSGPGADTQYF. The rearrangement links TRBV7-2 to TRBJ2-3; TRBD2 is a possible D gene (5 bases). Germline-derived CDR1 and CDR2 are SGHTA and FQGNSA. The CDR3 is 14 residues long. Trimming pared 4 bases from V and 4 bases from J, leaving 12 bases between.

CDR3 protein: CASSSRGQGGPEAFF. CDR3 bases: TGTGCCAGCAGTTCGCGGGGACAGGGCGGTCCTGAAGCTTTCTTT. The chain is built from TRBV28 and TRBJ1-1, with TRBD1 matching 9 bases. The CDR3 runs to 15 residues. The V gene's germline CDR1 is MDHEN and CDR2 SYDVKM. The V and J ends lost 4 bases and 6 bases, in that order; junction bases with no gene match: 9.